Each of the 2 T cell receptor beta chains below was sequenced from the same sample in a study of PD-1 blockade in classical Hodgkin lymphoma. The table came from immunoSEQ multiplex PCR; TCRdb's copy has only in-frame clones and leaves some out. Of about 10,000 clones listed, approximately 80% are singletons. Patients all relapsed after autologous stem cell transplantation, and there was variation in brentuximab vedotin exposure. Specimen: peripheral blood mononuclear cells (PBMCs), collected at baseline. The receptors shown here come from a human donor with classical Hodgkin lymphoma.

V gene TRBV11-2 combines with J gene TRBJ2-2, with 8 bases lining up with TRBD2. Losses at the gene ends were 1 base for V and 2 bases for J; bases not matched to a gene: 0. The CDR3 runs 15 residues. Germline-derived CDR1 and CDR2 are SGHAT and FQNNGV. The CDR3 nucleotides are TGTGCCAGCAGCTTAGGGACTAGCAACACCGGGGAGCTGTTTTTT. It encodes CASSLGTSNTGELFF.

This clone was detected only once. The J gene is TRBJ2-2, the V gene TRBV6-4; the D gene is possibly TRBD2 (5 bases). The germline V gene encodes CDR1 MRHNA and CDR2 SNTAGT. V was cut by 6 bases and J by 2 bases, with 7 bases left in between. The CDR3 contains 13 residues. The CDR3 region has the DNA TGTGCCAGCAGCGGGGTTAACACCGGGGAGCTGTTTTTT. As protein: CASSGVNTGELFF.